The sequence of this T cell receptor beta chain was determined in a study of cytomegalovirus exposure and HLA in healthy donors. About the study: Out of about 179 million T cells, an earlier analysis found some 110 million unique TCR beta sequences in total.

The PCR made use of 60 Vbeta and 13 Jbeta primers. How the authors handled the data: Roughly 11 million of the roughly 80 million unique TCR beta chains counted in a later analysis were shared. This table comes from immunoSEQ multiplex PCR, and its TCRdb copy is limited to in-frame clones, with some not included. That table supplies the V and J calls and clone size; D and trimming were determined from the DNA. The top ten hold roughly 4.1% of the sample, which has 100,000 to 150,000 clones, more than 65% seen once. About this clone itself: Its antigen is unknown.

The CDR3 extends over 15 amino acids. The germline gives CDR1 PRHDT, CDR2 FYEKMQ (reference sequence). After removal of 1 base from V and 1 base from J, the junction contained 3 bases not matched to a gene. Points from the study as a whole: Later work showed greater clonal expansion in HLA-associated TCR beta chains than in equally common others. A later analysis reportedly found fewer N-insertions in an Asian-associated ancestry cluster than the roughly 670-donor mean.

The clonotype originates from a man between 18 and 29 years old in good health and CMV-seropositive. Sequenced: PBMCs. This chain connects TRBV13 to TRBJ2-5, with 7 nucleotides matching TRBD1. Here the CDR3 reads CASSLVRDSQETQYF. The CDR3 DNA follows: TGTGCCAGCAGCTTAGTTCGGGACAGCCAAGAGACCCAGTACTTC.